This record looks at one T cell receptor (beta chain) sequence and its context. Its specific antigen is unknown. The sample holds no much larger clone one base away, and base qualities are not on file. Libraries were made using the immunoSEQ multiplex PCR assay. TCRdb took over this immuneACCESS table, retaining in-frame rearrangements with V and J assigned. Such tables are incomplete; in checked studies, under half of the missing clones stem from an unresolved V gene, and the remainder is unexplained. For this sample the table gives some 85,000 clones, of which approximately 94% were detected only once. The ten largest clones add up to around 0.84% of the sample. This sample stems from a study of T cell changes during pregnancy in multiple sclerosis (dated by TCRdb to between 2018 and 2021). About the full investigation: The study examined how the T cell repertoire changed over the course of pregnancy in women with multiple sclerosis.

V is shortened by 5 bases, J by 1 base, and the region joining them spans 11 bases. Via the germline V gene (reference sequence), CDR1 is LNHDA and CDR2 SQIVND. Taken from cysteine to phenylalanine, the CDR3 has 14 residues. Only CDR3 DNA remains: 42 bases, in frame from the first base. The chain is made from TRBV19 and TRBJ1-1; TRBD1 is a possible D gene, resting on 6 matching bases. Sequencing was performed on peripheral blood, taken in the third trimester of pregnancy. This TCR derives from a female donor with multiple sclerosis, enrolled in a pregnancy study. The sequenced DNA is TGTGCCAGTAGTCCCTCGACAGGGAACACTGAAGCTTTCTTT. The encoded protein is CASSPSTGNTEAFF.